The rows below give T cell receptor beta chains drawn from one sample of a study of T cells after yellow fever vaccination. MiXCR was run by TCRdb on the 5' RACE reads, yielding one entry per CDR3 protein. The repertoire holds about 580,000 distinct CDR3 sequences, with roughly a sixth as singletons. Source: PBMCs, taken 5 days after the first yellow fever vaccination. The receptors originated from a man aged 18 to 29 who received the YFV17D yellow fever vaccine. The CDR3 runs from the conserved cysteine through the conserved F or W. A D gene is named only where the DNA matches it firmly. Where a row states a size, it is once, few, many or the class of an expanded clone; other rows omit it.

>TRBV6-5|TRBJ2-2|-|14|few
CASSYSPKAGELFF
TGTGCCAGCAGTTACTCCCCGAAGGCCGGGGAGCTGTTTTTT
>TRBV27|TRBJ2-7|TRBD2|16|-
CASRIAGGSSSYEQYF
TGTGCCAGCCGTATCGCCGGGGGGTCCAGCTCCTACGAGCAGTACTTC
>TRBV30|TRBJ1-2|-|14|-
CAWSQLRGIGGYTF
TGTGCCTGGAGCCAGTTGAGAGGGATCGGGGGCTACACCTTC
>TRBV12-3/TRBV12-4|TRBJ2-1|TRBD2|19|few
CASSSLRGLAGGSYNEQFF
TGTGCCAGCAGTTCCTTACGAGGACTAGCGGGGGGGTCCTACAATGAGCAGTTCTTC
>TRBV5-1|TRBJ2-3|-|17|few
CASSLASNGGITDTQYF
TGCGCCAGCAGCTTGGCGTCAAACGGGGGCATCACAGATACGCAGTATTTT
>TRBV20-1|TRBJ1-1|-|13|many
CSAAPGGDTEAFF
TGCAGTGCTGCCCCAGGAGGCGACACTGAAGCTTTCTTT
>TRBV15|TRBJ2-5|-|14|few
CATSKRQAQETQYF
TGTGCCACCAGCAAAAGACAGGCCCAAGAGACCCAGTACTTC
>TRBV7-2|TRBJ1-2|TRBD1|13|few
CASSLTGQVVYTF
TGTGCCAGCAGCCTGACCGGACAGGTGGTGTACACCTTC
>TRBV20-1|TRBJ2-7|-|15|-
CSARGGDLGGVEQYF
TGCAGTGCTAGAGGGGGGGACCTGGGGGGCGTGGAGCAGTACTTC
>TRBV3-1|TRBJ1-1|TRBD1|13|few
CASSQGRGPEAFF
TGTGCCAGCAGCCAGGGCAGGGGGCCTGAAGCTTTCTTT
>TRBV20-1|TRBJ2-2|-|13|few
CSARTGDDGELFF
TGCAGTGCTAGGACGGGGGATGACGGGGAGCTGTTTTTT
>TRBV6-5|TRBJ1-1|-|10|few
CASFHTEAFF
TGTGCCAGCTTTCACACTGAAGCTTTCTTT
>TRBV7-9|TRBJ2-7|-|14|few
CASSLSGFLYEQYF
TGTGCCAGCAGCTTGTCGGGTTTCCTCTACGAGCAGTACTTC
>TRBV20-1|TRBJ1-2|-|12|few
CSAENDNYGYTF
TGCAGTGCAGAGAACGATAACTATGGCTACACCTTC
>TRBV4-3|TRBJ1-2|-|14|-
CASSQDREGYGYTF
TGCGCCAGCAGCCAAGATAGGGAGGGATATGGCTACACCTTC
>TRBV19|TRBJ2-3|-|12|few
CASSGGYNTQYF
TGTGCCAGTAGTGGAGGTTATAATACGCAGTATTTT
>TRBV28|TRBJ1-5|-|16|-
CASSQSVAYSNQPQHF
TGTGCCAGCAGTCAGTCAGTGGCCTATAGCAATCAGCCCCAGCATTTT
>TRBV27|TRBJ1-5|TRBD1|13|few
CASSSGQWQPQHF
TGTGCCAGCAGTTCGGGACAGTGGCAGCCCCAGCATTTT
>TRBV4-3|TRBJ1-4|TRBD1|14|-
CASSRDRVGEKLFF
TGCGCCAGCAGCCGGGACAGGGTAGGAGAAAAACTGTTTTTT
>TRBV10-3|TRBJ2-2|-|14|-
CAISERENTGELFF
TGTGCCATCAGTGAGAGGGAAAACACCGGGGAGCTGTTTTTT
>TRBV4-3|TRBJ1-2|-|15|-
CASSQEGNAIYGYTF
TGCGCCAGCAGCCAAGAAGGTAACGCTATCTATGGCTACACCTTC
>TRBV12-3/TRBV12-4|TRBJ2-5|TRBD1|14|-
CASSLDRGLETQYF
TGTGCCAGCAGCCTGGACAGGGGTTTGGAGACCCAGTACTTC
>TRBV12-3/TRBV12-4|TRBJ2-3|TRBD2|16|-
CASSPGLAVSTDTQYF
TGTGCCAGCAGTCCGGGACTAGCGGTTAGCACAGATACGCAGTATTTT